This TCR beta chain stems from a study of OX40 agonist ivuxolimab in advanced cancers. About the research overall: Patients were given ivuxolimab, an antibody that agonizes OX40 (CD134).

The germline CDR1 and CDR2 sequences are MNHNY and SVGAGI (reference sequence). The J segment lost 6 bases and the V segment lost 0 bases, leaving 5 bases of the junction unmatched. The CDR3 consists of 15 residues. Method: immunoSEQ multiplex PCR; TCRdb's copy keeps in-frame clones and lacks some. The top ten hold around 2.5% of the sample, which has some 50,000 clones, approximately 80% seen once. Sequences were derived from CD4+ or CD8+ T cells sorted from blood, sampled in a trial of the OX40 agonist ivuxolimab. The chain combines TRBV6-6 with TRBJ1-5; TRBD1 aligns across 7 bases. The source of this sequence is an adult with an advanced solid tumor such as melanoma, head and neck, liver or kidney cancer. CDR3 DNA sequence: TGTGCCAGCAGTTACTCAGGGGGCGGGGGTCAGCCCCAGCATTTT. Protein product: CASSYSGGGGQPQHF.